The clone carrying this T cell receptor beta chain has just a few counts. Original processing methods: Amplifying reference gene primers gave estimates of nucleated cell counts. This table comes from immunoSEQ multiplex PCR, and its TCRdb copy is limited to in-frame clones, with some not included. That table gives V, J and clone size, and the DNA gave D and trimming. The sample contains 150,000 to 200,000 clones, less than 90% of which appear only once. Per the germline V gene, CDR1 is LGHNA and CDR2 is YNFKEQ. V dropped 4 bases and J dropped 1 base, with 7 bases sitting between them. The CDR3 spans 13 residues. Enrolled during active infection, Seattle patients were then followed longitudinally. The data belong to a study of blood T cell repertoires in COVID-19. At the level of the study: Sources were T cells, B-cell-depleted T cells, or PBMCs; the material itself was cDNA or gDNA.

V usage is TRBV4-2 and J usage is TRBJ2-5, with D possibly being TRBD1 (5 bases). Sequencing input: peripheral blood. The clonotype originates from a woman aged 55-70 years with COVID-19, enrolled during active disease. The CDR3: CASSRGFQETQYF. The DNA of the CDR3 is TGTGCCAGCAGCCGGGGCTTCCAAGAGACCCAGTACTTC.